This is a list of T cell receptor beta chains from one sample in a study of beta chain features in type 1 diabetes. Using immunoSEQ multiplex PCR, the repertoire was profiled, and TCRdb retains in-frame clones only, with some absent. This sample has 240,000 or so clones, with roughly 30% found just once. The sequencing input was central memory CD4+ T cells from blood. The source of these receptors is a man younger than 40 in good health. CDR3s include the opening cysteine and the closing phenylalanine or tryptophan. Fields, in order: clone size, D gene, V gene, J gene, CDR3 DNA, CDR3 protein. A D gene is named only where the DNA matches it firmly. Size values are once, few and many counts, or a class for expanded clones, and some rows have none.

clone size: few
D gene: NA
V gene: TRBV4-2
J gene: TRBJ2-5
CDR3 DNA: TGTGCCAGCAGCCAGCCCGTGGACTCCCAAGAGACCCAGTACTTC
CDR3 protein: CASSQPVDSQETQYF

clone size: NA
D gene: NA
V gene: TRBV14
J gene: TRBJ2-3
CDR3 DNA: TGTGCCAGCAGCCAAGATAGGAATACGCAGTATTTT
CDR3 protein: CASSQDRNTQYF

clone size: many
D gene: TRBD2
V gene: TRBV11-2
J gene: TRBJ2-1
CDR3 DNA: TGTGCCAGCAGCTTAAGACTAGCGAAACTGGACAATGAGCAGTTCTTC
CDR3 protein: CASSLRLAKLDNEQFF

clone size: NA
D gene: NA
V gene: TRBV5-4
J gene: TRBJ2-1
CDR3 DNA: TGTGCCAGCAGCCGGTCTGCGGCAAATGAGCAGTTCTTC
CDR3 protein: CASSRSAANEQFF

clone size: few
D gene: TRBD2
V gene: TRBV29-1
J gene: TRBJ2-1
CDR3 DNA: TGCAGCGTTGAAGGGGGGGTAGCGGGATACAATGAGCAGTTCTTC
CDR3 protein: CSVEGGVAGYNEQFF

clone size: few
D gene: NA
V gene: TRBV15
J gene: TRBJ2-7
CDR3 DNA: TGTGCCACCAGCGTCCACAGCTCCTACGAGCAGTACTTC
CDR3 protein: CATSVHSSYEQYF

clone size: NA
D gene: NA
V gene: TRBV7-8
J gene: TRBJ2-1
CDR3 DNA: TGTGCCAGCAGCTCCCTCGGTCTTCTGACGTACAATGAGCAGTTCTTC
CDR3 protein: CASSSLGLLTYNEQFF

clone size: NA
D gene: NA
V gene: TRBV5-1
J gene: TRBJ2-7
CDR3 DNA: TGCGCCAGCAGCCCGGGTTCCCTTTACGAGCAGTACTTC
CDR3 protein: CASSPGSLYEQYF

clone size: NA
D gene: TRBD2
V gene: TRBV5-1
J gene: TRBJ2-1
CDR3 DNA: TGCGCCAGCAGCTTAGGGACTAGCGGGAGTAATGAGCAGTTCTTC
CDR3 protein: CASSLGTSGSNEQFF

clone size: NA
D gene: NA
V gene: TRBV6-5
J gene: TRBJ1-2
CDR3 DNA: TGTGCCAGCAGCGCTGGACCCGAGAATGGCTACACCTTC
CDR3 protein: CASSAGPENGYTF

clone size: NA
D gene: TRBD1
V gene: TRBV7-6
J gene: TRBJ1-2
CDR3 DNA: TGTGCCAGCAGCTTAGTTCACAGGGGTGACTATGGCTACACCTTC
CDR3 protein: CASSLVHRGDYGYTF

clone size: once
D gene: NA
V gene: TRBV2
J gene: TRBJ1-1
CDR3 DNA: TGTGCCGCCGAGCTCTCCCAGCCCCACACTGAAGCTTTCTTT
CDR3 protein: CAAELSQPHTEAFF